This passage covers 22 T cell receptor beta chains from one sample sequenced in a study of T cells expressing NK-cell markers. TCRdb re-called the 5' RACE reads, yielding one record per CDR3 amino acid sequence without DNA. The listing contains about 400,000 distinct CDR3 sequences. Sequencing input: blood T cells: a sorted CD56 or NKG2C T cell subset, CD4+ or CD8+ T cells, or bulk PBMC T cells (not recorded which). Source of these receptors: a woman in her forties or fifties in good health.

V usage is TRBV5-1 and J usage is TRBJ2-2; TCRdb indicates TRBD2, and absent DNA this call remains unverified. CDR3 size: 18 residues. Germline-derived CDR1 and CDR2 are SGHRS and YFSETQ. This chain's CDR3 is CASSPDRTSGSPTGELFF. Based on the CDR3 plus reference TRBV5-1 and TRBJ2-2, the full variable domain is KAGVTQTPRYLIKTRGQQVTLSCSPISGHRSVSWYQQTPGQGLQFLFEYFSETQRNKGNFPGRFSGRQFSNSRSEMNVSTLELGDSALYLCASSPDRTSGSPTGELFFGEGSRLTVL.

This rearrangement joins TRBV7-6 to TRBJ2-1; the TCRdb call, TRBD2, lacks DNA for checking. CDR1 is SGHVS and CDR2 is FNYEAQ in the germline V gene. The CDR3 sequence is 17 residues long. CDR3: CASSLIGGSGIYNEQFF.

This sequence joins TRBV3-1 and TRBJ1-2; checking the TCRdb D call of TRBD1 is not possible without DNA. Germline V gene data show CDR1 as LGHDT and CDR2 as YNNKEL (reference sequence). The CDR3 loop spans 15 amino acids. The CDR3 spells CASSPGTGVNYGYTF.

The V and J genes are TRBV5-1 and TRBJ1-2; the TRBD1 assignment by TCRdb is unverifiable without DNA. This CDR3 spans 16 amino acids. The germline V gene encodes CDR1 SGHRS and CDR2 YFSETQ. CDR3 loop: CASSSGQAPSMGGYTF.

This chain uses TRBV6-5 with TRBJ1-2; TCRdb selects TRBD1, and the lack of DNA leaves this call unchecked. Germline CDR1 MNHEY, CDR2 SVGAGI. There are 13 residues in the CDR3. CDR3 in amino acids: CASSEQGLGGYTF.

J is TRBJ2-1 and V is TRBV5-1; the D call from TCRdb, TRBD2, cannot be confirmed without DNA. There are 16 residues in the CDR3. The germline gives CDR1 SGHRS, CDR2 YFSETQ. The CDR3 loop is CASSPGLAGEWSEQFF.

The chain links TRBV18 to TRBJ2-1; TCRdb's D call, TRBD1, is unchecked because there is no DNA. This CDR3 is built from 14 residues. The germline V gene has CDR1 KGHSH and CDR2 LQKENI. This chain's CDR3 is CASSPHPRQGEQFF.

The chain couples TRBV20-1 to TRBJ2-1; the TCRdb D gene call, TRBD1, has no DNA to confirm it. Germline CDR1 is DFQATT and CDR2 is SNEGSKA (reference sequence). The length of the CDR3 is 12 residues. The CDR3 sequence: CSASPGKGEQFF.

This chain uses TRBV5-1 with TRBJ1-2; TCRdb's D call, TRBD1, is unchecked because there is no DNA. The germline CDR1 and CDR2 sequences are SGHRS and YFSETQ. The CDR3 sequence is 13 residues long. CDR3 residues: CASSVDRVRGYTF. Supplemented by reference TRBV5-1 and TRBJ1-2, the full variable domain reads KAGVTQTPRYLIKTRGQQVTLSCSPISGHRSVSWYQQTPGQGLQFLFEYFSETQRNKGNFPGRFSGRQFSNSRSEMNVSTLELGDSALYLCASSVDRVRGYTFGSGTRLTVV.

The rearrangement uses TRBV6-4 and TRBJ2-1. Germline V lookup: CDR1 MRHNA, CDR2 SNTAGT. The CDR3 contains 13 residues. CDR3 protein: CASSDLPYNEQFF.

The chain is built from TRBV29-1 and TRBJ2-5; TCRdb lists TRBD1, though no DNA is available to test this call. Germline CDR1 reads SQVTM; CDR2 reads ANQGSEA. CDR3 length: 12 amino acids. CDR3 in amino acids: CSVFSGVETQYF.

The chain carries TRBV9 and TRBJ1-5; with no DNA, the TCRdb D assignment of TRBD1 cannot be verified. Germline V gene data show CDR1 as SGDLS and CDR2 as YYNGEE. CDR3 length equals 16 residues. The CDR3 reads CASSPGEGRSNQPQHF.

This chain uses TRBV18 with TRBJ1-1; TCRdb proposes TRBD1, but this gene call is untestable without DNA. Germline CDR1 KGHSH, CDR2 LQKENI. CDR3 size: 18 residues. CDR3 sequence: CASSPLVPGQGVGTEAFF.

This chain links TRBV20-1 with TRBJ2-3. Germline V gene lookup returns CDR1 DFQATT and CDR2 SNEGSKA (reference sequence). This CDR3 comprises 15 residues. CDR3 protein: CSAHPMRDSTDTQYF.

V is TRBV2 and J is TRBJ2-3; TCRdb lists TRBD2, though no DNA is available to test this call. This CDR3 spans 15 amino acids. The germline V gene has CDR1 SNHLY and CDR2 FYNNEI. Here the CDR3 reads CASTRLAGITDTQYF. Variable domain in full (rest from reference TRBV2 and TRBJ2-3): EPEVTQTPSHQVTQMGQEVILRCVPISNHLYFYWYRQILGQKVEFLVSFYNNEISEKSEIFDDQFSVERPDGSNFTLKIRSTKLEDSAMYFCASTRLAGITDTQYFGPGTRLTVL.

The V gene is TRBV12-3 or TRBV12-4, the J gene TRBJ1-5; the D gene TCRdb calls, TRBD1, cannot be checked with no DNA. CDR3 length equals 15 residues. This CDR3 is CASRETGPSNQPQHF.

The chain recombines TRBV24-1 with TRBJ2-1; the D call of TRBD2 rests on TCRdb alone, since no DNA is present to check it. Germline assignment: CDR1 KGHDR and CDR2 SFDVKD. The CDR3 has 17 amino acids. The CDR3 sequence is CATSEPGLAGDPNEQFF.

The CDR3 spells CSAIRGWGYTF. V is TRBV20-1 and J is TRBJ1-2; without DNA, the TCRdb call of TRBD1 cannot be checked. This CDR3 has 11 amino acids. Germline loops: CDR1 DFQATT, CDR2 SNEGSKA (reference sequence).

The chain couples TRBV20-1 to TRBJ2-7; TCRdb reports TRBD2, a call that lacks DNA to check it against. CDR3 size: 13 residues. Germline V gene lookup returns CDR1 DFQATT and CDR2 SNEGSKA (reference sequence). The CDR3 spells CSASIAGGFEQYF.

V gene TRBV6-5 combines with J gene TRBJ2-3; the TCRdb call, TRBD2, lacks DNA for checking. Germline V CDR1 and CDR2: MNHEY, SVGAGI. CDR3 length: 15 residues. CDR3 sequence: CASRNSGSSEDTQYF.

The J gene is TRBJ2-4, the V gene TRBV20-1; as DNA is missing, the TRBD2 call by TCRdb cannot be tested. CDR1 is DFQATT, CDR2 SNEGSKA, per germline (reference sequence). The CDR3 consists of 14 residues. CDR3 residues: CSAREGRAKNIQYF.

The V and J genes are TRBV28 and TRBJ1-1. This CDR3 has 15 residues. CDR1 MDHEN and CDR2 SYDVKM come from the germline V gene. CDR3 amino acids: CASTKFGQPNTEAFF. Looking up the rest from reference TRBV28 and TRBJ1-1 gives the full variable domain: DVKVTQSSRYLVKRTGEKVFLECVQDMDHENMFWYRQDPGLGLRLIYFSYDVKMKEKGDIPEGYSVSREKKERFSLILESASTNQTSMYLCASTKFGQPNTEAFFGQGTRLTVV.